The 30 T cell receptor beta chains below were found in one sample sequenced in a study of neoadjuvant anti-PD-1 for oral cavity cancer. Data came from immunoSEQ multiplex PCR; TCRdb stores just in-frame clones and leaves some out. The repertoire consists of 15,000 to 20,000 clones, with around 72% occurring once and the leading ten covering 2.5% to 3%. The sequencing used PBMCs, collected before nivolumab (anti-PD-1) treatment. The receptors come from a person between 40 and 85 years old with oral cavity squamous cell carcinoma.

The V and J genes are TRBV7-2 and TRBJ2-7, with 7 bases matching TRBD2. V gave up 0 bases and J gave up 0 bases; unmatched junction bases: 14. The CDR3 has 19 residues. Germline assignment: CDR1 SGHTA and CDR2 FQGNSA. In DNA, the CDR3 is TGTGCCAGCAGCTTAGCGCTAAGAGGCGGGAGTGCCCCCTCCTACGAGCAGTACTTC. Translating gives CASSLALRGGSAPSYEQYF. Together with reference TRBV7-2 and TRBJ2-7, the CDR3 gives the full variable domain: GAGVSQSPSNKVTEKGKDVELRCDPISGHTALYWYRQSLGQGLEFLIYFQGNSAPDKSGLPSDRFSAERTGGSVSTLTIQRTQQEDSAVYLCASSLALRGGSAPSYEQYFGPGTRLTVT.

The gene calls are TRBV29-1 and TRBJ2-1; D is perhaps TRBD1 (5 bases). V was clipped by 4 bases and J by 1 base, with 8 bases between them. Germline V lookup: CDR1 SQVTM, CDR2 ANQGSEA. This CDR3 has 13 amino acids. The chain's CDR3 is CSVAGLSYNEQFF. CDR3 DNA sequence: TGCAGCGTTGCAGGGTTATCCTACAATGAGCAGTTCTTC.

The DNA of the CDR3 is TGCGCCAGCAAGCTTGGGACTAGCGGGAGGAGCGATGAGCAGTTCTTC. Protein product: CASKLGTSGRSDEQFF. This chain uses TRBV5-1 with TRBJ2-1, with TRBD2 identical over 15 bases. This CDR3 has 16 amino acids. The trim removed 6 bases at V and 8 bases at J, leaving 9 bases unmatched. The germline V gene has CDR1 SGHRS and CDR2 YFSETQ.

The V call is TRBV10-3, the J call TRBJ1-4, with 7 nucleotides matching TRBD1. Trimming took 11 bases from V and 5 from J; bases not matched to a gene: 11. The CDR3 loop spans 14 amino acids. Germline V lookup: CDR1 ENHRY, CDR2 SYGVKD. The CDR3 reads CASSVGQANEKLFF. In nucleotides, the CDR3 is TGTGCCTCGTCTGTAGGACAGGCGAATGAAAAACTGTTTTTT.

This clone was observed a single time. The V gene is TRBV15, the J gene TRBJ1-1; 8 nucleotides match TRBD1. The germline V gene has CDR1 LNHNV and CDR2 YYDKDF (reference sequence). Losses at the gene ends were 6 bases for V and 4 bases for J; bases not matched to a gene: 7. The CDR3 is 14 residues long. CDR3 residues: CATRAQQGGTEAFF. Written as DNA, the CDR3 is TGTGCCACCAGGGCACAACAGGGGGGCACTGAAGCTTTCTTT.

The chain employs TRBV6-1 and TRBJ1-5, with D possibly TRBD1 on 5 matching bases. CDR1 is MNHNS, CDR2 SASEGT, per germline. The CDR3 length is 15 residues. V shed 6 bases and J shed 0 bases, with 12 bases lying between them. CDR3 protein: CASRDTSYSNQPQHF. CDR3 DNA sequence: TGTGCCAGCAGGGACACCAGCTATAGCAATCAGCCCCAGCATTTT.

This chain links TRBV6-5 with TRBJ2-7, with 8 bases that match TRBD1. From germline, CDR1 is MNHEY and CDR2 SVGAGI. There are 16 residues in the CDR3. V lost 4 bases, J lost 2 bases, and 10 bases stayed unmatched. CDR3 coding DNA: TGTGCCAGCAGTTCGTATAATCCGGGACAGGCCTACGAGCAGTACTTC. Translation: CASSSYNPGQAYEQYF.

This chain connects TRBV6-1 to TRBJ1-2; the D is unclear. Germline CDR1 MNHNS, CDR2 SASEGT. V lost 2 bases, J lost 0 bases, and 7 bases lay in between. This CDR3 has 14 amino acids. CDR3 residues: CASSEWVSNYGYTF. As DNA, the CDR3 is TGTGCCAGCAGTGAATGGGTATCTAACTATGGCTACACCTTC.

V usage is TRBV29-1 and J usage is TRBJ2-2; possibly TRBD1 or TRBD2 for D (5 bases each). Germline values: CDR1 SQVTM, CDR2 ANQGSEA. V lost 1 base and J lost 0, with 12 bases in between. This CDR3 is 16 amino acids long. The DNA for the CDR3 is TGCAGCGTTGAAGGGACCGGGACGGCGAACACCGGGGAGCTGTTTTTT. It is translated as CSVEGTGTANTGELFF.

This clone was counted between two and nine times. The gene calls are TRBV14 and TRBJ1-2; perhaps TRBD1 as D (5 bases). The CDR3 spans 16 residues. From germline, CDR1 is SGHDN and CDR2 FVKESK. Trimming removed 5 bases at V and 1 base at J, with 17 bases between. The CDR3 DNA reads as TGTGCCAGCAGCGGACTACCGGGACTCAGTAACTATGGCTACACCTTC. It translates to CASSGLPGLSNYGYTF.

The chain links TRBV29-1 to TRBJ2-1; TRBD2 matches 9 bases. In germline, CDR1 is SQVTM, CDR2 ANQGSEA. The CDR3 is 15 amino acids. Unmatched junction bases numbered 6, after V lost 4 bases and J lost 2 bases. DNA of the CDR3: TGCAGCGTTGGTGTCTTAGCGGGAGCCTACAATGAGCAGTTCTTC. Translation: CSVGVLAGAYNEQFF.

The sample holds a few counts of this clone. The J gene is TRBJ1-5, the V gene TRBV21-1; the table's TRBD1 call for D was not verified on the DNA. TRBV21-1 represents a pseudogene. CDR3 length: 14 residues. CDR3 residues: CASSTLRVRQPQHF. CDR3 nucleotides: TGTGCCAGCAGCACCCTAAGAGTCAGGCAGCCCCAGCATTTT.

The chain employs TRBV10-1 and TRBJ2-2, with D possibly TRBD2 on 6 matching bases. CDR3 length: 13 amino acids. Germline V gives CDR1 WNHNN, CDR2 SYGVQD (reference sequence). V was pared by 2 bases and J by 7 bases, with 8 bases between. CDR3 region: CASSERGGGELFF. The CDR3 DNA reads TGCGCCAGCAGTGAGAGGGGAGGCGGGGAGCTGTTTTTT.

J is TRBJ2-1 and V is TRBV11-2; no firm D call. V gave up 1 base and J gave up 2 bases, with 3 bases separating them. Germline V gene sequence: CDR1 SGHAT, CDR2 FQNNGV. The CDR3 sequence is 13 residues long. As DNA, the CDR3 is TGTGCCAGCAGCTTAGCCCCCTACAATGAGCAGTTCTTC. This translates into CASSLAPYNEQFF.

The count of this clone is one. The V gene is TRBV10-1, the J gene TRBJ1-1; no clear D gene. The V gene lost 8 bases and the J gene lost 5 bases, with 15 bases spanning the gap. The germline gives CDR1 WNHNN, CDR2 SYGVQD (reference sequence). The CDR3 covers 13 residues. The CDR3 DNA is TGCGCCAGCGCGGCAGCCCCCCTGACTGAAGCTTTCTTT. Translated: CASAAAPLTEAFF.

This chain connects TRBV30 to TRBJ1-5, with 7 nucleotides matching TRBD1. V shed 2 bases and J 11 bases; nucleotides not matched to a gene: 15. CDR1 is GTSNPN and CDR2 is SVGIG in the germline V gene (reference sequence). The CDR3 has 15 amino acids. CDR3 DNA: TGTGCCTGGAGTAGGAAGGGGGCTCGAATGGGGGCCCAGCATTTT. Encoded protein: CAWSRKGARMGAQHF.

About this clone itself: A junction end diverges from the germline sequence, so it may reflect a read error. The chain employs TRBV27 and TRBJ2-1, with D possibly matching TRBD2 (6 bases). Per the germline V gene, CDR1 is MNHEY and CDR2 is SMNVEV (reference sequence). The CDR3 consists of 12 residues. The CDR3 DNA is TGTGCCAGCAGTCCCCGGGACTTTAGGAAAATCTTC. This codes for CASSPRDFRKIF.

The sample holds a few counts of this clone. V gene TRBV7-9 combines with J gene TRBJ2-7; 10 bases are a match to TRBD2. V shed 3 bases, J shed 0 bases, and the junction held 8 bases outside the gene matches. From germline, CDR1 is SEHNR and CDR2 FQNEAQ (reference sequence). The CDR3 length is 17 residues. CDR3 sequence: CASSFPRASGGSYEQYF. The CDR3 DNA follows: TGTGCCAGCAGCTTCCCGAGGGCTAGCGGGGGCTCCTACGAGCAGTACTTC.

V usage is TRBV7-2 and J usage is TRBJ2-7; a possible D gene is TRBD2 (6 bases). The CDR3 is made up of 14 amino acids. CDR1 is SGHTA and CDR2 is FQGNSA in the germline V gene. Between the trimmed V and J ends, which lost 1 base and 3 bases, there was a span of 10 bases. The CDR3 spells CASSLEAGFYEQYF. CDR3 in DNA: TGTGCCAGCAGCTTAGAAGCGGGCTTCTACGAGCAGTACTTC.

The rearrangement links TRBV6-1 to TRBJ2-3; no clear D gene. Germline lookup yields CDR1 MNHNS and CDR2 SASEGT. The CDR3 runs to 14 residues. V lost 10 bases and J lost 2, with 16 bases in between. The CDR3 protein is CATPRASNTDTQYF. Written as DNA, the CDR3 is TGTGCCACCCCGCGAGCATCTAACACAGATACGCAGTATTTT.

The rearrangement uses TRBV5-1 and TRBJ1-4, with 8 bases matching TRBD1. This CDR3 is 17 amino acids long. Germline CDR1 SGHRS, CDR2 YFSETQ. Trimming at V came to 0 bases and at J to 7 bases, leaving 11 bases not matched to a gene. In DNA form, the CDR3 reads TGCGCCAGCAGCTTGGTGCCACAGGGGGTCGCTGGTGAAAAACTGTTTTTT. Residues: CASSLVPQGVAGEKLFF.

V and J are TRBV19 and TRBJ1-1, with D possibly being TRBD1 (5 bases). V was cut by 9 bases and J by 5 bases, with 16 bases left in between. Germline V CDR1 and CDR2: LNHDA, SQIVND (reference sequence). This CDR3 has 13 amino acids. In DNA form, the CDR3 reads TGTGCCAGCGAACAAGGGACGGGAACTGAAGCTTTCTTT. Amino acids: CASEQGTGTEAFF.

The rearrangement links TRBV27 to TRBJ1-1; D remains unclear. V was shortened by 8 bases and J by 0 bases, with 10 bases between the two germline ends. The CDR3 runs 13 residues. CDR1 and CDR2 (germline): MNHEY, SMNVEV (reference sequence). The CDR3 sequence: CASQAGLNTEAFF. The CDR3, as DNA: TGTGCCAGCCAGGCAGGTCTGAACACTGAAGCTTTCTTT.

The rearrangement links TRBV10-2 to TRBJ2-7; 7 bases fit TRBD2. Looked up from germline, CDR1 is WSHSY and CDR2 is SAAADI. The CDR3 length is 14 residues. V was clipped by 9 bases and J by 7 bases; unmatched bases: 15. The CDR3 loop is CASGSLAVVWEQYF. Written as DNA, the CDR3 is TGCGCCAGTGGGAGTCTAGCGGTTGTCTGGGAGCAGTACTTC.

The J gene is TRBJ2-2, the V gene TRBV19, with a tentative D call TRBD1 (5 bases). The CDR3 totals 14 residues. Trimming took 2 bases from V and 6 from J, leaving 10 bases between them. The germline CDR1 and CDR2 sequences are LNHDA and SQIVND (reference sequence). CDR3 DNA sequence: TGTGCCAGTAGTATACAGGGAACCCCCGGGGAGCTGTTTTTT. Amino acid sequence: CASSIQGTPGELFF.

The V and J genes are TRBV2 and TRBJ2-5; D may be TRBD2 (6 bases). V shed 4 bases and J shed 2 bases, with 11 bases lying between them. The CDR3 has 14 residues. Germline CDR1 is SNHLY and CDR2 is FYNNEI. CDR3 protein: CASSVASVQETQYF. CDR3 coding DNA: TGTGCCAGCAGTGTAGCTAGCGTGCAAGAGACCCAGTACTTC.

V is TRBV10-3 and J is TRBJ2-7, with 8 bases aligning to TRBD2. The CDR3 covers 17 residues. Germline assignment: CDR1 ENHRY and CDR2 SYGVKD. Trimming at V came to 4 bases and at J to 4 bases, leaving 15 bases not matched to a gene. CDR3 nucleotides: TGTGCCATCAGTGGCCTCGGGAGGGGACTACCTTATTACGAGCAGTACTTC. It specifies CAISGLGRGLPYYEQYF.

DNA of the CDR3: TGCGCCAGCCGGGCTGACCACAATGAGCAGTTCTTC. It is translated as CASRADHNEQFF. The chain uses TRBV4-1 and TRBJ2-1, with D hard to call. This CDR3 is 12 amino acids long. Trimming took off 8 bases at V and 5 bases at J, with 10 bases between the two ends. CDR1 and CDR2 from the germline V gene are MGHRA and YSYEKL.

This clone was seen only once. CDR3 loop: CASSPQWKAGGGEQFF. The CDR3, as DNA: TGTGCCAGCAGCCCCCAGTGGAAAGCGGGAGGAGGGGAGCAGTTCTTC. V is TRBV9 and J is TRBJ2-1, with TRBD2 matching 9 bases. Germline CDR1 SGDLS, CDR2 YYNGEE. The CDR3 covers 16 residues. The ends lost 4 bases at V and 10 bases at J; junction bases unmatched: 15.

This chain uses TRBV2 with TRBJ2-7, with TRBD2 identical over 7 bases. V lost 8 bases and J lost 3; bases outside the gene matches: 10. The CDR3 length is 14 residues. Germline V gene sequence: CDR1 SNHLY, CDR2 FYNNEI. The CDR3 loop is CASARASGNYEQYF. DNA of the CDR3: TGTGCCAGCGCTAGGGCTAGCGGAAACTACGAGCAGTACTTC.